The entry that follows covers one T cell receptor beta chain sequence. The data belong to a study of T-cell reconstitution after alpha-beta-depleted transplantation in children. This CDR3 has 15 amino acids. Germline CDR1 is SGHNT and CDR2 is YENEEA. The V gene end was trimmed by 5 bases and the J gene end by 5 bases; junction bases not matched to a gene: 5. The TCRbeta library incorporated unique molecular identifiers. TCRdb processed the PCR reads anew with MiXCR; each CDR3 protein has one entry. The table records around 300,000 distinct CDR3 sequences, approximately 23% of them present only once. J is TRBJ2-7 and V is TRBV11-3, with 14 bases fitting TRBD2. This clonotype was obtained from a male patient between 5 and 17 years old who had a stem cell transplant for acute lymphoblastic leukemia, so the T cells may come from the graft donor. The source was PBMCs, mostly from graft donor cells, collected 180 days after TCRalphabeta/CD19-depleted stem cell transplant. The DNA for the CDR3 is TGTGCCAGCAGCCTGGGACTAGCGGGAGACAACGAGCAGTACTTC. Amino acids: CASSLGLAGDNEQYF.